This T cell receptor beta chain was sequenced for a study of Graves' ophthalmopathy and Graves' hyperthyroidism (dated by TCRdb to 2016 to 2019). For the study in its entirety: Peripheral blood samples were taken at the time of initial diagnosis, before any treatment was given. To tell Graves' ophthalmopathy apart from Graves' hyperthyroidism, and to predict which patients would progress to ophthalmopathy, the study relied on TCR beta repertoire signatures. In total, 135 blood samples were TCR-sequenced: approximately 42 ophthalmopathy, roughly 80 hyperthyroidism and roughly 17 hyperthyroidism-to-ophthalmopathy patients. A discovery set of 95 to 100 patients (43 ophthalmopathy, under 65 stable hyperthyroidism) was enrolled to explore V-J signatures distinguishing ophthalmopathy from hyperthyroidism. For independent validation, a separate cohort was made up of around 19 hyperthyroidism patients plus 17 patients who later progressed from hyperthyroidism to ophthalmopathy. In about six hyperthyroidism patients, the T-cell repertoire of thyroid tissue was compared with the T-cell repertoire of blood. Once sampling was done, hyperthyroidism patients were given methimazole at a starting dose of 30 mg daily, while ophthalmopathy patients were given high-dose intravenous methylprednisolone. The 100 or so discovery patients were randomly split 7:3 into training and test sets.

Ophthalmopathy patients had moderately to severely active disease, Clinical Activity Score of at least 3, NOSPECS grade of at least 4, and disease duration under 3 months. Patients were excluded if they had other autoimmune diseases, uncontrolled infections, pregnancy or lactation. Clinical symptoms, serum thyroxine, TRAb, thyroid ultrasound and orbital computed tomography formed the basis of the diagnosis. Ficoll-Paque density gradient centrifugation was used to isolate PBMCs from under 11 ml of fresh peripheral blood. Total RNA was extracted using Trizol reagent, and RNA quality was checked on an Agilent 2100 Bioanalyzer. For repertoire sequencing, TCR beta CDR3 regions were amplified from RNA transcripts. The first round was an RT-PCR using HTBI primers with the Qiagen OneStep RT-PCR kit, and this first round was followed by a second-round multiplex PCR, then size selection and purification. The libraries underwent paired-end sequencing with 100 bp reads on an Illumina HiSeq2000. The study's processing was this. SOAPnuke was used to process the reads, removing any read that contained adapters or uncalled bases, had a mean Phred below 15, or lacked an exact match to the constant primer or identifier. High-quality paired reads were merged with COPE v1.2.5. Clonotypes were defined as unique nucleotide sequences and were aligned to IMGT TRB V, D and J references using MiTCR v1.1. Only V-J combinations with frequency above 0.0001 were analysed, covering more than 99% of repertoires. A TCR clonal expansion and chaos score per V-J combination was defined as the ratio of F50 clonal expansion to chaos observed in the TCRdist matrix. Welch's t-statistics and random forest were used to reduce the features to roughly 14 V-J combinations, which were then used as input to a naive Bayes classifier. Thyroid-blood repertoire similarity was quantified with the Morisita-Horn index. The raw public data were reprocessed by TCRdb itself: fastp quality trimming at Q25, MiXCR clonotype calling, in-frame beta chains only. CDR3 protein duplicates are merged, each entry listing the most common genes and DNA. These V and J calls rely on TCRdb rather than the paper's analysis. For this sample there are approximately 500,000 distinct CDR3 sequences; 13% to 15% appear just once. The ten largest clonotypes hold about 10% of the sample.

Paper-wide results and their limitations: Sample size was not predetermined statistically, and investigators were not blinded to group allocation. Ophthalmopathy was separated from stable hyperthyroidism by the 13-signature model with around 88% sensitivity and about 81% specificity in cross-validation and with 80%/75% in the test set. In validation, the model predicted ophthalmopathy progression with nearly 71% sensitivity and about 73% specificity; 12 predicted patients were CT-confirmed with GO in a median of roughly 6.8 months. Most of the expanded thyroid clonotypes with a frequency above 0.001 were also detected in blood, and it was suggested that the thyroid immune response may be reflected by blood repertoires.

Many counts were recorded for this clonotype. The clone's antigen remains unknown. Base qualities are not recorded, but no much larger clone differs from it by a single base. Specimen: blood. This receptor was taken from a woman aged 25-40 years with Graves' ophthalmopathy. Donor details come from another sample of the same person, matched by shared clones.

The CDR3 protein is CASSLSFQTSGDPIGEQYF. The DNA reads TGTGCCAGCAGTTTATCCTTCCAGACTAGCGGGGATCCTATAGGTGAGCAGTACTTC. Recombination joined TRBV27 with TRBJ2-7; TRBD2 fits 11 bases in the junction. The junction shows trimming of 0 bases on V and 7 bases on J, and the gene matches do not reach 17 bases of it. The CDR3 goes from the cysteine to the phenylalanine over 19 residues. Of all the DNA, just the CDR3 is kept, 57 bases in frame from base 1. From the germline V gene (reference sequence), CDR1 is MNHEY and CDR2 is SMNVEV.